This entry describes one T cell receptor (beta chain). Its matching antigen is unknown. Sequencing was performed with immunoSEQ multiplex PCR; in TCRdb, only in-frame clones are kept and a portion is missing. The table lists tens of thousands of clones, 73% of them singletons. The sample comes from a study of vaccination effects on CD4 cells after COVID-19. The culture ran for under eleven days, and then CD4+ T cells were isolated. Cells had half their medium changed to IL-2 medium on days 3 and 7. The specimen comprised CD4+ T cells from PBMCs cultured without peptide, sampled before COVID-19 vaccination. The source of this sequence is a human donor who received a COVID-19 vaccine.

The DNA of the CDR3 is TGTGCCAGCTCACTCCGCGGAACCGAGGGGACTGAAGCTTTCTTT. It is translated as CASSLRGTEGTEAFF. The chain combines TRBV18 with TRBJ1-1; D may be TRBD1 (5 bases). The germline CDR1 and CDR2 sequences are KGHSH and LQKENI. This CDR3 has 15 residues. With 4 bases removed from V and 5 bases from J, the gap between germline ends came to 17 bases.